Listed below are T cell receptor beta chains from one sample, sequenced in a study of early T cells in non-severe SARS-CoV-2 infection. Each CDR3 protein gets one entry after TCRdb re-called the 5' RACE reads with MiXCR. Seen here are about 83,000 distinct CDR3 sequences, approximately 13% observed once, and the top ten hold approximately 7%. Sequenced material: whole blood. The origin of the receptors is an adult who was a healthcare worker with PCR-confirmed SARS-CoV-2 infection or an uninfected control (not recorded which). The CDR3 runs from the conserved cysteine through the conserved F or W. A D gene is named only where the DNA matches it firmly. Some rows have no size entry. The others give once, few or many, or a class for an expanded clone.

v_gene	d_gene	j_gene	abundance	CDR3aa	CDR3nt
TRBV2	-	TRBJ2-3	-	CASSVLRGGGTDTQYF	TGTGCCAGCAGTGTACTCCGAGGAGGGGGCACAGATACGCAGTATTTT
TRBV2	-	TRBJ2-5	few	CASSGTDQETQYF	TGTGCCAGCAGTGGGACAGACCAAGAGACCCAGTACTTC
TRBV4-2	-	TRBJ2-1	-	CASSQEAQHGYNEQFF	TGTGCCAGCAGCCAAGAGGCCCAGCATGGGTACAATGAGCAGTTCTTC
TRBV18	TRBD1	TRBJ1-1	-	CASSPGQGLRNTEAFF	TGTGCCAGCTCACCCGGACAGGGGCTTCGGAACACTGAAGCTTTCTTT
TRBV6-6	-	TRBJ2-4	few	CASSPGVVKNIQYF	TGTGCCAGCAGTCCGGGGGTTGTCAAAAACATTCAGTACTTC
TRBV29-1	TRBD1	TRBJ2-1	-	CSVLPRGRMDEQFF	TGCAGCGTACTTCCCAGGGGGCGTATGGATGAGCAGTTCTTC
TRBV2	TRBD1	TRBJ2-7	few	CASSEVGIGGSSYEQYF	TGTGCCAGCAGTGAAGTGGGTATAGGGGGCAGCTCCTACGAGCAGTACTTC
TRBV6-2/TRBV6-3	TRBD1	TRBJ1-2	-	CASRTGTNYGYTF	TGTGCCAGCAGGACAGGGACTAACTATGGCTACACCTTC
TRBV10-3	-	TRBJ2-5	many	CAISPRGGETQYF	TGTGCCATCAGTCCCCGGGGCGGAGAGACCCAGTACTTC
TRBV6-2/TRBV6-3	-	TRBJ2-2	many	CASSSRRDPGELFF	TGTGCCAGCAGTTCCCGGAGGGACCCCGGGGAGCTGTTTTTT
TRBV20-1	TRBD2	TRBJ2-1	few	CSWVLSGTYNEQFF	TGCAGTTGGGTACTTAGCGGGACCTACAATGAGCAGTTCTTC
TRBV29-1	-	TRBJ2-1	-	CSVGQWRGEGNEQFF	TGCAGCGTGGGGCAATGGAGGGGCGAGGGGAATGAGCAGTTCTTC
TRBV9	TRBD2	TRBJ2-1	-	CASSPPGLAGINEQFF	TGTGCCAGCAGCCCGCCGGGACTAGCGGGCATCAATGAGCAGTTCTTC
TRBV29-1	TRBD2	TRBJ2-6	few	CSVGRLAGPGANVLTF	TGCAGCGTCGGGAGACTAGCGGGACCAGGGGCCAACGTCCTGACTTTC
TRBV29-1	-	TRBJ2-1	few	CSVLVLRYHNEQFF	TGCAGCGTTCTGGTATTGCGGTACCACAATGAGCAGTTCTTC
TRBV7-8	TRBD2	TRBJ2-3	many	CASSFSSGSPTDTQYF	TGTGCCAGCAGCTTTAGCAGCGGGAGCCCCACAGATACGCAGTATTTT
TRBV7-7	TRBD2	TRBJ2-2	few	CASSPSLAGRTGELFF	TGTGCTAGCAGCCCTTCCTTAGCGGGAAGAACCGGGGAGCTGTTTTTT